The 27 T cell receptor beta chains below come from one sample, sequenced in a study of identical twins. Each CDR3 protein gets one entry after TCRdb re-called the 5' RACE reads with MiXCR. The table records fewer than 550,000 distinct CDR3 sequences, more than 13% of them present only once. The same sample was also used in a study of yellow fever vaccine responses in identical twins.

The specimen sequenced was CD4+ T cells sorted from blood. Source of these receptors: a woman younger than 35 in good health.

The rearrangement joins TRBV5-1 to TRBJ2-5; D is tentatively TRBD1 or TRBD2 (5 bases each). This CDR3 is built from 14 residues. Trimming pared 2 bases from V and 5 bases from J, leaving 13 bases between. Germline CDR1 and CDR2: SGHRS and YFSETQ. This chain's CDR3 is CASSFEGNRETQYF. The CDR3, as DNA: TGCGCCAGCAGCTTTGAGGGGAATCGGGAGACCCAGTACTTC.

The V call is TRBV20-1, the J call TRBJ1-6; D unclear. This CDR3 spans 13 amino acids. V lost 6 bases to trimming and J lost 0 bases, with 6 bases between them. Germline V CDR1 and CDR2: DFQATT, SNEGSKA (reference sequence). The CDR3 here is CSAGISYNSPLHF. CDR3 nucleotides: TGCAGTGCCGGGATCTCCTATAATTCACCCCTCCACTTT.

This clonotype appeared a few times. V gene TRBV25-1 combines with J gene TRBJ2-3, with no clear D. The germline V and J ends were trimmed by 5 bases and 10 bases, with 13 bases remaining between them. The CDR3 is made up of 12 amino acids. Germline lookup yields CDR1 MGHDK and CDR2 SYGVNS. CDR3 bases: TGTGCCAGCAGTATCTACCTGGACGCGCAGTATTTT. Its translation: CASSIYLDAQYF.

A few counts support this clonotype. CDR3 sequence (DNA): TGTGCCAGCAGCAAAAAGGGCGCCGGGACTCTAGCGGGGCAATCAGGAGAGACCCAGTACTTC. This gives the protein CASSKKGAGTLAGQSGETQYF. The gene calls are TRBV21-1 and TRBJ2-5; TRBD2, as called in the table, went unchecked against the DNA. TRBV21-1 has pseudogene status. The CDR3 runs to 21 residues.

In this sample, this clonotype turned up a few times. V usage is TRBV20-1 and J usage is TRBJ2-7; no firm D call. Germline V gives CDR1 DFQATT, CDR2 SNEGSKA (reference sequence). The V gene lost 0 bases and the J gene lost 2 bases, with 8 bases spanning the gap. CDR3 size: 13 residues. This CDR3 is CSARDVNPYEQYF. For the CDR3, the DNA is TGCAGTGCTAGAGACGTTAATCCCTACGAGCAGTACTTC.

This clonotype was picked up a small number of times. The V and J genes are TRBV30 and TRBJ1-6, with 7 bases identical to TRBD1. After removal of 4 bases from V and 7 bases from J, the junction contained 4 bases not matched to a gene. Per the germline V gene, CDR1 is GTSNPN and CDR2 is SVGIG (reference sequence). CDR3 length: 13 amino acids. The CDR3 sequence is CAWMGTVNSPLHF. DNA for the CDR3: TGTGCCTGGATGGGGACAGTGAATTCACCCCTCCACTTT.

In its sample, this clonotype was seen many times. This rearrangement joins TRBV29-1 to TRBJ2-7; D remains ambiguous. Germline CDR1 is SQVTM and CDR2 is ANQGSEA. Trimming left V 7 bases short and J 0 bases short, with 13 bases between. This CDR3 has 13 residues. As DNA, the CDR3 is TGCAGCGCTACTTCAATGAGCTCCTACGAGCAGTACTTC. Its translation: CSATSMSSYEQYF.

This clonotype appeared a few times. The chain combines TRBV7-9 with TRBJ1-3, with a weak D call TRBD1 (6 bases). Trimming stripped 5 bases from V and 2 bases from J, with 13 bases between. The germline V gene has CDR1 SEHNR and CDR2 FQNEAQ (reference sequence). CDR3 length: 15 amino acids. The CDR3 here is CASSANRVAGNTIYF. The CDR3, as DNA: TGTGCCAGCAGCGCTAACAGGGTGGCTGGAAACACCATATATTTT.

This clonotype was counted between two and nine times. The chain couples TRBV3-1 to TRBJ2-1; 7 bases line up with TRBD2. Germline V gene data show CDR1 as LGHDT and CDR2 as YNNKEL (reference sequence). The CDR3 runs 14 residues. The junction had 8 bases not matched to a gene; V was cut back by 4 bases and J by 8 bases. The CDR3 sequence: CASSPQTSRDEQFF. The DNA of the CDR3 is TGTGCCAGCAGCCCTCAGACTAGCAGGGATGAGCAGTTCTTC.

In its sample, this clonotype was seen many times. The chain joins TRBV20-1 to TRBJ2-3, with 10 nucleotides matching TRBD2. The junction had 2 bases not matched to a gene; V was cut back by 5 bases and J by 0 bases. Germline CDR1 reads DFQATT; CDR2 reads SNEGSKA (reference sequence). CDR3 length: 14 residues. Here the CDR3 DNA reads TGCAGTGCTCAGGGACTAGCGAGCACAGATACGCAGTATTTT. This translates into CSAQGLASTDTQYF.

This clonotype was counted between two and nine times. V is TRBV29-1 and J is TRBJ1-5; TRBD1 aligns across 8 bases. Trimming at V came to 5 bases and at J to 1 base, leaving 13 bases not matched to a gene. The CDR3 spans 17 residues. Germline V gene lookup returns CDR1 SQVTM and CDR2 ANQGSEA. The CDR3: CSVLGAGGMGSNQPQHF. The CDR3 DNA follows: TGCAGCGTTCTAGGGGCAGGGGGCATGGGAAGCAATCAGCCCCAGCATTTT.

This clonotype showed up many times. CDR3 protein: CASSFSAATNEKLFF. CDR3 nucleotides: TGTGCCAGCAGCTTTTCCGCCGCAACTAATGAAAAACTGTTTTTT. The chain uses TRBV7-2 and TRBJ1-4, with D unresolved. The CDR3 totals 15 residues. CDR1 SGHTA and CDR2 FQGNSA come from the germline V gene. The V end lost 3 bases, the J end lost 0 bases, and 8 bases lay between the germline ends.

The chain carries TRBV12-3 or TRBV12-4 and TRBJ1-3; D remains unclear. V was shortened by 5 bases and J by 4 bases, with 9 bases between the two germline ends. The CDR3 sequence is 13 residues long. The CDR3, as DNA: TGTGCCAGCAGTGCCTCACAAGGAAACACCATATATTTT. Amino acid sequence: CASSASQGNTIYF.

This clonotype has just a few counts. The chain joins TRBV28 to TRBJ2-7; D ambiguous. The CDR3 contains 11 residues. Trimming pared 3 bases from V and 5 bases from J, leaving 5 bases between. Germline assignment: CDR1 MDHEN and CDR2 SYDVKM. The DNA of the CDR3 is TGTGCCAGCAGTTTCACCAACGAGCAGTACTTC. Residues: CASSFTNEQYF.

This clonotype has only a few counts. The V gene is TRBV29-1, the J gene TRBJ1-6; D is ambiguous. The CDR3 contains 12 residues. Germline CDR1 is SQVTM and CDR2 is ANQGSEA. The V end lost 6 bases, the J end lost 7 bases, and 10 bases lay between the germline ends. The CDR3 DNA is TGCAGCGTCCGGACGGGGAATTCACCCCTCCACTTT. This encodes CSVRTGNSPLHF.

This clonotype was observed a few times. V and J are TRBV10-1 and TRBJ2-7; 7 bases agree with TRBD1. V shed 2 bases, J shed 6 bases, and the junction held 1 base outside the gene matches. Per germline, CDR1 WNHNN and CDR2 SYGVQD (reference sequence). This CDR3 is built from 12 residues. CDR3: CASSENRGEQYF. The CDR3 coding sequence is TGCGCCAGCAGTGAGAACAGGGGCGAGCAGTACTTC.

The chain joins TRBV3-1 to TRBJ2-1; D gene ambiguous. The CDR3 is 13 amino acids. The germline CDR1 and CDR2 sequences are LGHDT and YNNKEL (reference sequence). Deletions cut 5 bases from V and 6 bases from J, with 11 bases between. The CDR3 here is CASSNRPGNEQFF. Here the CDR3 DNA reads TGTGCCAGCAGCAATAGGCCTGGCAATGAGCAGTTCTTC.

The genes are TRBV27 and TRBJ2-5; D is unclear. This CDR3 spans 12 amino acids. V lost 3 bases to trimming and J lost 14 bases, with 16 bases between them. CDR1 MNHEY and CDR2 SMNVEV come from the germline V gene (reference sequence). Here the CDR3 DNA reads TGTGCCAGCAGTTTCGAAGGACGTCGGAAATACTTC. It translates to CASSFEGRRKYF.

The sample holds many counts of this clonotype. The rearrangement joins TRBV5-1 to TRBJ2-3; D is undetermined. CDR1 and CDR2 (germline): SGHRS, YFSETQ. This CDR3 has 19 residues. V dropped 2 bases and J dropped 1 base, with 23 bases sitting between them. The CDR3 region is CASSLRIDHPTGGTDTQYF. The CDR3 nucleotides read TGCGCCAGCAGCTTAAGGATAGACCACCCGACCGGTGGCACAGATACGCAGTATTTT. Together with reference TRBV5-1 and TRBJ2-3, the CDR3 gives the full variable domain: KAGVTQTPRYLIKTRGQQVTLSCSPISGHRSVSWYQQTPGQGLQFLFEYFSETQRNKGNFPGRFSGRQFSNSRSEMNVSTLELGDSALYLCASSLRIDHPTGGTDTQYFGPGTRLTVL.

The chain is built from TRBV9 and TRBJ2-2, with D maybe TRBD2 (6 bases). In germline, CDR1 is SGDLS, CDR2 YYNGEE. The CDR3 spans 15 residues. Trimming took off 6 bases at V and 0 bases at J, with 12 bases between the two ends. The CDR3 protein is CASTGGVANTGELFF. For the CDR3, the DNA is TGTGCCAGCACCGGGGGTGTAGCGAACACCGGGGAGCTGTTTTTT.

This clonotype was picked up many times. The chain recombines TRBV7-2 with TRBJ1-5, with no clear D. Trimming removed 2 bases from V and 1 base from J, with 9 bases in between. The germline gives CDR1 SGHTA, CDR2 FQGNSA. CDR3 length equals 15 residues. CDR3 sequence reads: CASSLRFNSNQPQHF. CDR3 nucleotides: TGTGCCAGCAGCTTAAGGTTTAACAGCAATCAGCCCCAGCATTTT. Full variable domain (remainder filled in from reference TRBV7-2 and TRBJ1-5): GAGVSQSPSNKVTEKGKDVELRCDPISGHTALYWYRQSLGQGLEFLIYFQGNSAPDKSGLPSDRFSAERTGGSVSTLTIQRTQQEDSAVYLCASSLRFNSNQPQHFGDGTRLSIL.

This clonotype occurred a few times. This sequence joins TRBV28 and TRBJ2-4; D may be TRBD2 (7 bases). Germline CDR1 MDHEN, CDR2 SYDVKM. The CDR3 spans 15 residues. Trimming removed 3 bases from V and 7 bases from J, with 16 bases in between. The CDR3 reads CASSLGSEGGNIQYF. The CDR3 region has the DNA TGTGCCAGCAGTTTGGGGAGTGAGGGGGGGAACATTCAGTACTTC.

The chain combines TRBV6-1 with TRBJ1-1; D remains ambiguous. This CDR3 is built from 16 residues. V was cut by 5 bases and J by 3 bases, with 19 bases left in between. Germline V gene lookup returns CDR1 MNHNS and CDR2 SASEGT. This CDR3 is CASSKGAVRRDTEAFF. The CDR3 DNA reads TGTGCCAGCAGTAAAGGAGCTGTTAGGAGGGACACTGAAGCTTTCTTT.

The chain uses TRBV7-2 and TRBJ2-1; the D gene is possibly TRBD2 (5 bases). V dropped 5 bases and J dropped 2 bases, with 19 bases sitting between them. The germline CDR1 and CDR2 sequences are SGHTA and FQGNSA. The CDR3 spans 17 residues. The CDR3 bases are TGTGCCAGCAGCCCGGCCCGGGGTTATGAGGCCTACAATGAGCAGTTCTTC. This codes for CASSPARGYEAYNEQFF.

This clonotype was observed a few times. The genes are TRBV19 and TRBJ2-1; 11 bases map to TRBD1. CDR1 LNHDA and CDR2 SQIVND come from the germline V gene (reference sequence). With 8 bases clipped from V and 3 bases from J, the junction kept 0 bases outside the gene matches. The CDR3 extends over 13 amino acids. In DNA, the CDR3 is TGTGCCAGTGGGACAGGGGGCTACAATGAGCAGTTCTTC. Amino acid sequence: CASGTGGYNEQFF. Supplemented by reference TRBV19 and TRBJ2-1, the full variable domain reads DGGITQSPKYLFRKEGQNVTLSCEQNLNHDAMYWYRQDPGQGLRLIYYSQIVNDFQKGDIAEGYSVSREKKESFPLTVTSAQKNPTAFYLCASGTGGYNEQFFGPGTRLTVL.

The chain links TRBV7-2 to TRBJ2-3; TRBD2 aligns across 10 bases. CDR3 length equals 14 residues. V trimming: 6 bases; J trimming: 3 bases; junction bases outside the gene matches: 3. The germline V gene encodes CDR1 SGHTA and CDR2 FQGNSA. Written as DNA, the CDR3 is TGTGCCAGCAGGCTAGCGGGGGAGACAGATACGCAGTATTTT. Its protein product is CASRLAGETDTQYF.

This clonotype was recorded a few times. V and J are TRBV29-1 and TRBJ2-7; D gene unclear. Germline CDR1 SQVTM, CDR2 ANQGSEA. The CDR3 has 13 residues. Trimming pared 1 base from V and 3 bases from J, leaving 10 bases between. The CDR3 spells CSVEVARNYEQYF. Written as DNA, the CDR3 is TGCAGCGTTGAAGTGGCACGGAACTACGAGCAGTACTTC.